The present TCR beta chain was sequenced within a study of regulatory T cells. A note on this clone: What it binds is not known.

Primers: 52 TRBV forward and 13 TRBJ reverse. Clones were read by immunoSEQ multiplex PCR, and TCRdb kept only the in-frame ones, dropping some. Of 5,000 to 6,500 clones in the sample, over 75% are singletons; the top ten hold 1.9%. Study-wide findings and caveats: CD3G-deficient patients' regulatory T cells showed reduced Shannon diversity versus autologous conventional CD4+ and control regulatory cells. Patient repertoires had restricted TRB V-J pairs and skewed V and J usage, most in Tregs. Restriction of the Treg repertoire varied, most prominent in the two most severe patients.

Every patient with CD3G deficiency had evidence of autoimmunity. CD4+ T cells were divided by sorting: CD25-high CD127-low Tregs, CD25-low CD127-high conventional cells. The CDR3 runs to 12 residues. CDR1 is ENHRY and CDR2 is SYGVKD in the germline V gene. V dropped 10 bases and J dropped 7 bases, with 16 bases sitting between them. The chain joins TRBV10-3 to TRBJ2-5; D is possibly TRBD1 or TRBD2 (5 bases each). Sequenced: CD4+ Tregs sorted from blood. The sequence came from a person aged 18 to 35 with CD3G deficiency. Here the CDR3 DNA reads TGTGCCACCAGGACGTCGAGGGGGACCCAGTACTTC. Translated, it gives CATRTSRGTQYF.